The 16 T cell receptor beta chains in this list originate from one sample, sequenced in a study of cytomegalovirus exposure and HLA in healthy donors. This PCR relied on a set of 60 Vbeta primers and 13 Jbeta primers. The repertoire was sequenced with immunoSEQ multiplex PCR; TCRdb's copy has only in-frame clones and lacks some. The sample has roughly 120,000 clones; 60% to 85% are singletons. The source material was PBMCs. Receptor source: a woman in her twenties or thirties in good health and CMV-seronegative.

A few counts support this clone. The chain is built from TRBV7-3 and TRBJ2-1, with D perhaps matching TRBD1 (6 bases). Looked up from germline, CDR1 is SGHTA and CDR2 is FQGTGA. CDR3 length equals 13 residues. The V and J ends lost 4 bases and 7 bases respectively, with 11 bases between them. The CDR3 spells CASSSLQGNEQFF. CDR3 sequence (DNA): TGTGCCAGCAGCTCATTACAGGGTAATGAGCAGTTCTTC.

This clone has a handful of counts. The gene calls are TRBV12-2 and TRBJ2-1; the table's D call, TRBD2, was not checked against the DNA. TRBV12-2 is a known pseudogene. The CDR3 consists of 15 residues. CDR3 protein: CASRSRVLNYNEQFF. CDR3 bases: TGTGCAAGTCGCTCACGGGTCCTGAACTACAATGAGCAGTTCTTC.

V gene TRBV19 combines with J gene TRBJ1-2; no definite D call. The V and J ends lost 1 base and 13 bases respectively, with 13 bases between them. CDR1 is LNHDA and CDR2 is SQIVND in the germline V gene (reference sequence). CDR3 size: 12 residues. The CDR3 protein is CASSIGSIVPTF. As DNA, the CDR3 is TGTGCCAGTAGTATAGGAAGCATCGTGCCCACCTTC. Looking up the rest from reference TRBV19 and TRBJ1-2 gives the full variable domain: DGGITQSPKYLFRKEGQNVTLSCEQNLNHDAMYWYRQDPGQGLRLIYYSQIVNDFQKGDIAEGYSVSREKKESFPLTVTSAQKNPTAFYLCASSIGSIVPTFGSGTRLTVV.

The V gene is TRBV9, the J gene TRBJ1-1; D is unresolved. CDR3 length equals 13 residues. Trimming left V 3 bases short and J 3 bases short, with 9 bases between. Germline lookup yields CDR1 SGDLS and CDR2 YYNGEE. CDR3 sequence reads: CASSGSVYTEAFF. CDR3 bases: TGTGCCAGCAGCGGGAGCGTCTACACTGAAGCTTTCTTT.

The V call is TRBV9, the J call TRBJ2-3; 10 nucleotides agree with TRBD2. Per the germline V gene, CDR1 is SGDLS and CDR2 is YYNGEE. CDR3 length: 15 residues. J lost 2 bases, V lost 3 bases, and 3 bases had no gene match. The CDR3 here is CASSASGGDTDTQYF. The CDR3 nucleotides read TGTGCCAGCAGCGCTAGCGGGGGAGACACAGATACGCAGTATTTT.

A few counts support this clone. This chain links TRBV7-9 with TRBJ1-3; 8 nucleotides line up with TRBD1. The CDR3 runs 16 residues. The trim removed 5 bases at V and 4 bases at J, leaving 10 bases unmatched. The germline gives CDR1 SEHNR, CDR2 FQNEAQ (reference sequence). The CDR3: CASSARQGRSGNTIYF. DNA for the CDR3: TGTGCCAGCAGCGCCCGACAGGGGAGATCCGGAAACACCATATATTTT. Supplemented by reference TRBV7-9 and TRBJ1-3, the full variable domain reads DTGVSQNPRHKITKRGQNVTFRCDPISEHNRLYWYRQTLGQGPEFLTYFQNEAQLEKSRLLSDRFSAERPKGSFSTLEIQRTEQGDSAMYLCASSARQGRSGNTIYFGEGSWLTVV.

This clone was observed once. This rearrangement joins TRBV15 to TRBJ1-1; no definite D call. V dropped 1 base and J dropped 1 base, with 10 bases sitting between them. The CDR3 extends over 15 amino acids. The V gene's germline CDR1 is LNHNV and CDR2 YYDKDF (reference sequence). CDR3 region: CATSRAGQRNTEAFF. For the CDR3, the DNA is TGTGCCACCAGCAGAGCCGGTCAACGGAACACTGAAGCTTTCTTT.

This clone has just one count. This chain joins TRBV28 and TRBJ2-7; 11 positions agree with TRBD2. The length of the CDR3 is 16 residues. Germline lookup yields CDR1 MDHEN and CDR2 SYDVKM. Trimming at V came to 5 bases and at J to 5 bases, leaving 11 bases not matched to a gene. CDR3 nucleotide sequence: TGTGCCAGCAGTCGTACTAGCGGGAGACGTGGCGACGAGCAGTACTTC. As protein: CASSRTSGRRGDEQYF.

This clone was recorded only once. The V and J genes are TRBV13 and TRBJ2-7, with D possibly TRBD1 on 5 matching bases. Trimming removed 0 bases from V and 5 bases from J, with 14 bases in between. Germline CDR1 PRHDT, CDR2 FYEKMQ (reference sequence). The CDR3 has 15 amino acids. The CDR3 loop reads CASSLGGRAQHEQYF. The CDR3 DNA is TGTGCCAGCAGCTTAGGAGGCAGGGCTCAACACGAGCAGTACTTC. Looking up the rest from reference TRBV13 and TRBJ2-7 gives the full variable domain: AAGVIQSPRHLIKEKRETATLKCYPIPRHDTVYWYQQGPGQDPQFLISFYEKMQSDKGSIPDRFSAQQFSDYHSELNMSSLELGDSALYFCASSLGGRAQHEQYFGPGTRLTVT.

V is TRBV6-5 and J is TRBJ1-2; D not certain. Trimming took off 6 bases at V and 4 bases at J, with 15 bases between the two ends. Germline CDR1 MNHEY, CDR2 SVGAGI. The CDR3 totals 14 residues. The CDR3: CASSPRRHSYGYTF. In nucleotides, the CDR3 is TGTGCCAGCAGCCCCCGGAGGCATTCCTATGGCTACACCTTC.

The chain links TRBV28 to TRBJ2-7; 10 nucleotides align to TRBD1. The CDR3 consists of 14 residues. From germline, CDR1 is MDHEN and CDR2 SYDVKM. With 6 bases clipped from V and 6 bases from J, the junction kept 8 bases outside the gene matches. The CDR3 protein is CASSYPGTGAEQYF. Here the CDR3 DNA reads TGTGCCAGCAGCTACCCCGGGACAGGGGCCGAGCAGTACTTC.

This rearrangement joins TRBV7-3 to TRBJ2-5; a possible D gene is TRBD2 (6 bases). The CDR3 is 15 amino acids. Germline V gene sequence: CDR1 SGHTA, CDR2 FQGTGA. Trimming pared 1 base from V and 5 bases from J, leaving 14 bases between. The CDR3 here is CASSLNPGAYETQYF. CDR3 nucleotide sequence: TGTGCCAGCAGCTTAAATCCGGGAGCGTACGAGACCCAGTACTTC. The variable domain in full, with the rest retrieved from reference TRBV7-3 and TRBJ2-5, is GAGVSQTPSNKVTEKGKYVELRCDPISGHTALYWYRQSLGQGPEFLIYFQGTGAADDSGLPNDRFFAVRPEGSVSTLKIQRTERGDSAVYLCASSLNPGAYETQYFGPGTRLLVL.

This chain's CDR3 is CASSPLATPTNNEQFF. CDR3 sequence (DNA): TGTGCCAGCAGTCCACTAGCGACACCAACGAACAATGAGCAGTTCTTC. The chain is built from TRBV6-4 and TRBJ2-1; TRBD2 aligns across 7 bases. Per the germline V gene, CDR1 is MRHNA and CDR2 is SNTAGT. V lost 5 bases to trimming and J lost 5 bases; unmatched junction nucleotides: 12. There are 16 residues in the CDR3.

The chain uses TRBV28 and TRBJ2-3; TRBD1 aligns across 7 bases. Germline CDR1 reads MDHEN; CDR2 reads SYDVKM. V lost 6 bases to trimming and J lost 8 bases; unmatched junction nucleotides: 8. The CDR3 totals 13 residues. CDR3 coding DNA: TGTGCCAGCAGACCTCCCAGACAGGGTACGCAGTATTTT. It codes for CASRPPRQGTQYF.

The table lists this clone with a few counts. The CDR3 DNA reads as TGCGCCAGCAGCCAAGTTCCTCCGAGTAATGGACTGTTTTTT. This sequence encodes CASSQVPPSNGLFF. The chain employs TRBV4-1 and TRBJ1-4; D unclear. The V and J ends lost 1 base and 13 bases respectively, with 16 bases between them. The CDR3 is made up of 14 amino acids. Germline V gene data show CDR1 as MGHRA and CDR2 as YSYEKL.

The genes are TRBV4-3 and TRBJ2-7; D ambiguous. The CDR3 is 14 residues long. Trimming cost V 1 base and J 1 base, with 8 bases left between them. CDR1 and CDR2 (germline): LGHNA, YSLEER. The CDR3 here is CASSQGFSSYEQYF. CDR3 nucleotide sequence: TGCGCCAGCAGCCAAGGGTTCAGTTCCTACGAGCAGTACTTC.